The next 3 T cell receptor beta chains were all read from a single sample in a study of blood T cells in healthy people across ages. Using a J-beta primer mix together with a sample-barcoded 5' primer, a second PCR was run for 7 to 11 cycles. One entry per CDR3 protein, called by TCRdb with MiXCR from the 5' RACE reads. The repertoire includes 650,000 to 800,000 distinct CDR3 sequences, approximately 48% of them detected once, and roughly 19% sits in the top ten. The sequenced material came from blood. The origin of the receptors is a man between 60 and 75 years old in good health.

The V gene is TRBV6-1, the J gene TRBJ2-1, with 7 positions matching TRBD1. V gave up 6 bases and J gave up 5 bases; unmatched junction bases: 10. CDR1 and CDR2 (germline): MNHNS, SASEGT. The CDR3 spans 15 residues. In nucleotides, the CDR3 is TGTGCCAGCAGCTCGTCGGGACAGACCCACAATGAGCAGTTCTTC. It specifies CASSSSGQTHNEQFF.

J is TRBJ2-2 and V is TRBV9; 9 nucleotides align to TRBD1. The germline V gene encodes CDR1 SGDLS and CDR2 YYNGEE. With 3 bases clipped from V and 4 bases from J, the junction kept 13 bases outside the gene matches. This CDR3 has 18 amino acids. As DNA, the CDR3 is TGTGCCAGCAGCGAGAGGACAGGGGCCCGATTAGCCACCGGGGAGCTGTTTTTT. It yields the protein CASSERTGARLATGELFF.

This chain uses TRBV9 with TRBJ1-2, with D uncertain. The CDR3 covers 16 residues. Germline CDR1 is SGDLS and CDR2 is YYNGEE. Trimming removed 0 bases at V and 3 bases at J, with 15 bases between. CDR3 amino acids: CASSVAPREAHYGYTF. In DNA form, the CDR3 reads TGTGCCAGCAGCGTAGCCCCAAGGGAAGCACACTATGGCTACACCTTC.